This T cell receptor beta chain came from a study of cytomegalovirus exposure and HLA in healthy donors. Overall study findings and caveats: The authors considered a cluster of highly shared sequence variants likely to be a sequencing artifact. Rates of TCR association differed by HLA locus in a later analysis, with DRB1 highest and HLA-C lowest. The study labeled about 160 TCR beta chains cytomegalovirus-associated.

CDR3 length equals 13 residues. CDR1 SEHNR and CDR2 FQNEAQ come from the germline V gene (reference sequence). Trimming shortened V by 1 base and J by 7 bases, and 8 bases separated the two germline ends. With respect to this clone: The antigen remains unidentified.

The PCR ran on 60 Vbeta and 13 Jbeta primers. Sequenced by immunoSEQ multiplex PCR; TCRdb stores in-frame clones only, minus some. Of tens of thousands of clones in the sample, 80% to 90% were seen once. Healthy bone marrow donors made up the donors. The source of this sequence is a woman aged 30 to 39 in good health and CMV-seronegative. The chain joins TRBV7-9 to TRBJ2-1; TRBD1 is a possible D gene (5 bases). The source material was PBMCs. The CDR3 sequence is CASSLGQGNEQFF. For the CDR3, the DNA is TGTGCCAGCAGCTTAGGGCAGGGTAATGAGCAGTTCTTC. The entire variable domain, with the rest obtained from reference TRBV7-9 and TRBJ2-1, is as follows: DTGVSQNPRHKITKRGQNVTFRCDPISEHNRLYWYRQTLGQGPEFLTYFQNEAQLEKSRLLSDRFSAERPKGSFSTLEIQRTEQGDSAMYLCASSLGQGNEQFFGPGTRLTVL.